This TCR beta chain was found in a study of cytomegalovirus exposure and HLA in healthy donors (dated by TCRdb to about 2017). Concerning the study at large: According to an earlier analysis of several hundred of the donors, 150 million to 200 million T cells yielded 95 million to 140 million unique TCR beta sequences and approximately 280 Gb of sequence data. Approximately 310 gigabases of sequencing data and tens of millions of unique TCR sequences were included in an early release covering about 700 HLA-typed donors. Of the 350 to 400 genotyped donors, approximately 80% fell in the genetic ancestry cluster associated with self-reported Caucasian donors. The study aimed to test whether cataloging public T cell receptors could reveal signatures of past pathogen exposure. Using immunosequencing, the study profiled T cell repertoires from 500 to 800 subjects and related those repertoires to cytomegalovirus serostatus. Along with the roughly 700-subject first cohort, a separate validation cohort of around 120 different subjects was used. To predict cytomegalovirus infection status, the study brought together high-throughput TCR immunosequencing, statistical association of individual TCRs with disease status, and machine learning. A later analysis re-analyzed previously published TCR beta repertoires from hundreds of donors and added high-resolution HLA genotyping to study TCR occurrence patterns. Rather than using new phenotypic data, the later analysis identified candidate immune exposures from TCR beta sequences and from how often those sequences occurred across donors. In an earlier analysis of 587 of the donors, high-throughput TCR beta sequencing was used to judge whether each TCR beta V gene segment behaved as functional or pseudogenic. Alongside the repertoire data, information on donor age, sex, ethnicity and CMV serostatus was compiled. In a later genetic analysis, genome-wide SNP genotypes for about 65% of the 666 donors were used, and that subset was treated as a discovery cohort. All discovery cohort repertoires had been generated on a single sequencing platform. HLA typing covered class I and class II loci at four-digit resolution. Typing coverage varied by locus: 629-630 donors for A, B, C, DRB1 and DQB1; 500 to 550 for DQA1; over 600 for DPA1; around 490 for DPB1. Roughly 5 DR-DQ haplotypes were handled as single units for association and clustering, since linkage in the cohort was strong. Among roughly 400 genotyped donors of the cohort, an average of approximately 240,000 unique TCR beta nucleotide sequences was sequenced per donor, of which approximately 19% were non-productive. Summary of the overall study and its limitations: A few of the identified cytomegalovirus-associated TCR beta chains were confirmed in vitro to be specific for cytomegalovirus antigens. Roughly uniform sequencing depth across donors was assumed in presence/absence analyses, although this assumption may not hold. Immune exposure information for the cohort was limited to CMV serostatus. In a later genetic analysis, a missense DCLRE1C variant was associated with V-gene and J-gene trimming of TCR beta chains, and the association was replicated in an independent cohort. A further reported finding was that TCR beta sequences accurately predicted the HLA-A and HLA-B alleles for most subjects in the first cohort. According to a later analysis, TCR association rates differed among HLA loci, with DRB1 alleles showing the most associated TCRs and HLA-C alleles showing the fewest. Specific HLA alleles were associated with around 18,000 TCR beta sequences at a false discovery rate of 0.05 in a later analysis. Assigning TCR associations to individual alleles was difficult when HLA alleles, especially DR and DQ, strongly co-occurred. Because the 87-base-pair reads could not distinguish some IMGT-functional V segments, including TRBV6-2 and TRBV6-3, those segments were excluded. Compared with equally common non-associated chains, HLA-associated TCR beta chains in a later analysis were more clonally expanded and had lower generation probabilities. Most CMV-associated TCR beta chains appeared to be HLA-restricted in a later analysis, and the HLA associations seemed to be driven largely by CMV exposure. Most TCR sequences were observed very rarely across donors, whereas some public TCRs were present in many individuals. The authors suggested that the approach could potentially be generalized to other disease states and immunological phenotypes. In a later analysis, several top co-occurrence clusters were reported to appear linked to parvovirus B19, influenza, CMV and Epstein-Barr virus. Linkage disequilibrium might explain the correlated functional status among segregating V segments, but an unknown experimental factor could not be excluded. A group of highly shared sequence variants was considered likely to be a technical artifact of the sequencing pipeline. The classifier was reported to diagnose cytomegalovirus status with high specificity and sensitivity in both the original and validation cohorts. Because counts were too low, seventeen rarely observed V segments, including chromosome 9 orphons, were left out of the earlier analysis of approximately 580 of the donors. Compared with the 666-donor mean, donors in an Asian-associated ancestry cluster had fewer N-insertions in productive TCRs, according to a later genetic analysis. HLA typing was unavailable for some donors at each locus, so association tests used only the typed subset. An earlier analysis of approximately 570 of the donors showed that most TCR beta V segments appeared in productive rearrangements either about 87% or about 30% of the time, which broadly matched IMGT annotations. This cohort had only TCR beta chains sequenced, and the lack of alpha or paired-chain data limited which features could be detected. The study gave a list of around 170 TCR beta chains associated with cytomegalovirus.

Counted from cysteine to phenylalanine, this CDR3 has 8 amino acids. Of all the DNA, just the CDR3 is kept, 24 bases in frame from base 1. The germline V gene encodes CDR1 DFQATT and CDR2 SNEGSKA (reference sequence). About this clone: No cognate antigen has been identified for it.

The cohort was made up of 500 to 850 healthy bone marrow donors. Cohort members were all nominally healthy when sampled, although unrecorded immune exposures were likely present. The donor was CMV seronegative and belonged to the group of 352 seronegative cohort members. A peripheral blood sample was provided by each donor, and peripheral blood mononuclear cells were used for TCR beta sequencing. The Qiagen DNeasy Blood Extraction Kit was used to extract genomic DNA from the blood cell samples. Library construction relied on the immunoSEQ multiplex PCR assay. The multiplex PCR relied on a mix of 60 forward primers for TCR Vbeta segments and 13 reverse primers for TCR Jbeta segments. The CDR3 region of rearranged TCR beta genes was amplified from genomic DNA by a multiplex PCR assay. Amplified TCR beta libraries were sequenced as 87-base-pair reads on the Illumina HiSeq System. Per the authors' processing: Across the 670 or so repertoires, a later analysis counted around 80 million unique TCR beta chains, about 10 million of which were shared by at least two donors. Raw reads were error-corrected and collapsed into unique sequences with a nearest-neighbor algorithm that merged closely related sequences to remove PCR and sequencing errors. V, D and J gene segments were assigned by aligning CDR3 sequences to IMGT reference sequences. For a sequence to be retained, a match of at least six nucleotides to both a V gene segment and a J gene segment was required. Rearrangements were classified as productive when the CDR3 lacked stop codons and remained in frame with V and J, and all other rearrangements were classified as non-productive. CDR3 was defined by IMGT convention, running from the second conserved V-encoded cysteine to the conserved J-encoded phenylalanine. The earlier analysis of about 640 of the donors excluded any sequence lacking an unambiguous match to a single V gene segment. In an earlier analysis of more than 500 of the donors, a V segment was called functional when productive rearrangements were above 56.7%, and segregating when the standard deviation between donors exceeded 5%. A statistical classification framework was built to diagnose cytomegalovirus status from the catalog of TCR beta chain sequences. V and J gene assignment, in a later analysis, came from comparing TCR nucleotide sequences with IMGT/GENE-DB human TR gene sequences. The TCRdist pipeline was used in a later analysis to assign CDR3 sequences and most-parsimonious VDJ recombination scenarios. In a later analysis, each TCR beta chain was defined by its CDR3 amino acid sequence together with its V-gene family, and reads lacking a unique V-gene family were excluded. In a later analysis, 500 to 700 highly shared, low-generation-probability nucleotide sequences were removed to address suspected cross-contamination and a sequencing artifact. In a later analysis, a clonal expansion index was calculated for each public chain from normalized within-repertoire ranks of inferred template counts. Generation probabilities in a later analysis came from a VDJ recombination model fitted to out-of-frame rearrangements, and those results were checked against IGoR. A later analysis scored TCR-TCR, TCR-HLA and TCR-CMV co-occurrence with hypergeometric tests, applying a repertoire-size bias correction to TCR pairs. In a later analysis, false discovery rates were estimated by permuting HLA or CMV assignments 20 times. In a later analysis, co-occurring TCRs were grouped with DBSCAN, and TCRdist sequence similarity was added when clustering was performed within HLA-allele-positive subsets. Repertoires with fewer than 30,000 or more than 120,000 public chains, plus five repertoires with anomalous nucleotide sharing, were excluded from co-occurrence clustering. TCRdb provides this immuneACCESS table in a form limited to in-frame rearrangements. Some clones are lacking; in checked studies, under half of them reflect an unresolved V gene, and why the rest are absent is not known. The V and J calls and clone size come from that table; D and trimming were worked out from the DNA. The table for this sample records around 120,000 clones. Around 3.9% of the sample belongs to the ten largest clones.

The source material was PBMCs. The V gene is TRBV20-1 and the J gene is TRBJ2-7; 6 matching bases give a weak D call of TRBD2. This clonotype was obtained from a man aged 18-30 years in good health and CMV-seronegative. The DNA sequence follows: TGCAGGGGGGGCGAGCAGTACTTC. Its amino acids are CRGGEQYF.